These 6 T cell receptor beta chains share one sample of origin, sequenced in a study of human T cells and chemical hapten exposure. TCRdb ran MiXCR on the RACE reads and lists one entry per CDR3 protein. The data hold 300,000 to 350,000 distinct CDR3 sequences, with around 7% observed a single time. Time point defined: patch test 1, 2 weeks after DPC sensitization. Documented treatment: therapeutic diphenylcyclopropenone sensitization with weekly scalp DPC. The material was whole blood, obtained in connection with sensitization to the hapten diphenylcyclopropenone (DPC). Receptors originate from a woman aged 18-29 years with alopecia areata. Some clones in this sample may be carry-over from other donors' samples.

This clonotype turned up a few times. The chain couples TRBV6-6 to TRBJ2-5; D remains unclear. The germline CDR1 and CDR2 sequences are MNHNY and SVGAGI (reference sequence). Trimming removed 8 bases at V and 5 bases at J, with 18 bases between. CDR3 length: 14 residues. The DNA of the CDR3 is TGTGCCAGCCGGTTAGGCGGAGAGTCGGAGACCCAGTACTTC. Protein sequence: CASRLGGESETQYF.

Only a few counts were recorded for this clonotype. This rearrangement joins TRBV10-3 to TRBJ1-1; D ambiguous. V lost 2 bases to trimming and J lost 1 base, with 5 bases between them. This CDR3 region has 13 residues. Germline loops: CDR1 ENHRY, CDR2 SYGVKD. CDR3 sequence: CAISERENTEAFF. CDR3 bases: TGTGCCATCAGTGAGCGGGAGAACACTGAAGCTTTCTTT.

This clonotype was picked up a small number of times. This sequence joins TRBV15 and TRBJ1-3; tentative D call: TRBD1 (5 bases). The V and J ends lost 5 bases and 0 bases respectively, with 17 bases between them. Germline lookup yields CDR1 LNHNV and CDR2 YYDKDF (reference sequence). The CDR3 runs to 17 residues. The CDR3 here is CATSEAPAGSSGNTIYF. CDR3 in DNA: TGTGCCACCAGCGAAGCCCCGGCAGGGAGCTCTGGAAACACCATATATTTT.

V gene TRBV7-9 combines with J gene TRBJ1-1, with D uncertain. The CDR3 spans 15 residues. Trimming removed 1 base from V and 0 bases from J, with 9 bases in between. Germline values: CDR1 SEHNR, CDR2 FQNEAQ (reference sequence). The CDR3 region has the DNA TGTGCCAGCAGCTTAGTTGGCAACATGAACACTGAAGCTTTCTTT. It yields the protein CASSLVGNMNTEAFF. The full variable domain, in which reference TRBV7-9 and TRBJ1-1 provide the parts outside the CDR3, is DTGVSQNPRHKITKRGQNVTFRCDPISEHNRLYWYRQTLGQGPEFLTYFQNEAQLEKSRLLSDRFSAERPKGSFSTLEIQRTEQGDSAMYLCASSLVGNMNTEAFFGQGTRLTVV.

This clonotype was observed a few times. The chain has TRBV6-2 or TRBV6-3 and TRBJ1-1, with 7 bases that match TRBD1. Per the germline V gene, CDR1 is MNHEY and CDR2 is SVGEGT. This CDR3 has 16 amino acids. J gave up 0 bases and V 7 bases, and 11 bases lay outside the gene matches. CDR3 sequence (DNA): TGTGCCAGCACCCGAGGGACAGCCTTATTGAACACTGAAGCTTTCTTT. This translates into CASTRGTALLNTEAFF.

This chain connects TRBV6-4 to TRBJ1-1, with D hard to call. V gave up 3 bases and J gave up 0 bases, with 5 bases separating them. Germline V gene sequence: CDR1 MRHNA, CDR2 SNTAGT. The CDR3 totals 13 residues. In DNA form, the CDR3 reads TGTGCCAGCAGTGAGAAAGTGAACACTGAAGCTTTCTTT. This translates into CASSEKVNTEAFF.